These 10 T cell receptor beta chains share one sample of origin, sequenced in a study of beta chain features in type 1 diabetes. Notes on the study in general: The study found moderately but significantly shorter TCRB CDR3s in all four CD4+ subsets of Type 1 diabetes patients.

Their antigen targets remain unknown. Reverse transcribing all isolated RNA meant expressed TCRB transcripts were sequenced. Assay used: immunoSEQ multiplex PCR; TCRdb lists only in-frame clones, some missing. Here the sample spans 350,000 to 400,000 clones, around 12% being singletons. The material sequenced was naive CD4+ T cells from blood. The receptors here all came from a woman under 30 with type 1 diabetes.

This clone was found a few times. The genes are TRBV29-1 and TRBJ2-3; tentatively, D is TRBD1 (5 bases). Germline V CDR1 and CDR2: SQVTM, ANQGSEA. Between the trimmed V and J ends, which lost 3 bases and 0 bases, there was a span of 13 bases. This CDR3 is built from 15 residues. The CDR3 is CSVDPTETSTDTQYF. DNA of the CDR3: TGCAGCGTTGACCCGACAGAGACTAGCACAGATACGCAGTATTTT.

The rearrangement uses TRBV5-4 and TRBJ1-2, with TRBD1 identical over 7 bases. CDR3 length equals 15 residues. The junction had 6 bases not matched to a gene; V was cut back by 0 bases and J by 4 bases. CDR1 is SGHNT, CDR2 YYREEE, per germline (reference sequence). The DNA of the CDR3 is TGTGCCAGCAGCTTGGCAGGGGGAGAGGGCTATGGCTACACCTTC. Amino acid sequence: CASSLAGGEGYGYTF.

In this sample, this clone turned up a few times. The genes are TRBV4-3 and TRBJ2-1, with TRBD1 matching over 8 bases. The V gene's germline CDR1 is LGHNA and CDR2 YSLEER. The CDR3 length is 15 residues. J was trimmed by 7 bases and V by 1 base; bases with no gene match: 6. Here the CDR3 reads CASSQGQGADNEQFF. CDR3 nucleotides: TGCGCCAGCAGCCAAGGGCAGGGGGCGGATAATGAGCAGTTCTTC.

This clone was seen a handful of times. The V and J genes are TRBV10-3 and TRBJ2-7; D unresolved. V dropped 1 base and J dropped 3 bases, with 4 bases sitting between them. Germline values: CDR1 ENHRY, CDR2 SYGVKD. CDR3 length: 12 residues. The CDR3 bases are TGTGCCATCAGTGAGTTGAGCTACGAGCAGTACTTC. Its translation is CAISELSYEQYF.

V is TRBV6-7 and J is TRBJ2-1; D is perhaps TRBD2 (6 bases). TRBV6-7 is an open reading frame whose function is uncertain. The CDR3 has 15 amino acids. Trimming removed 7 bases at V and 4 bases at J, with 17 bases between. CDR3 in amino acids: CASTPDRDLYNEQFF. In DNA form, the CDR3 reads TGTGCCAGCACCCCCGACCGGGACTTGTACAATGAGCAGTTCTTC.

The J gene is TRBJ1-5, the V gene TRBV30, with 7 bases identical to TRBD1. V was clipped by 1 base and J by 6 bases; unmatched bases: 9. This CDR3 region has 15 residues. Germline CDR1 and CDR2: GTSNPN and SVGIG (reference sequence). CDR3 amino acids: CAWSAGQSVGQPQHF. CDR3 DNA: TGTGCCTGGAGTGCGGGACAGAGCGTTGGTCAGCCCCAGCATTTT. Variable domain in full (rest from reference TRBV30 and TRBJ1-5): SQTIHQWPATLVQPVGSPLSLECTVEGTSNPNLYWYRQAAGRGLQLLFYSVGIGQISSEVPQNLSASRPQDRQFILSSKKLLLSDSGFYLCAWSAGQSVGQPQHFGDGTRLSIL.

A few counts support this clone. Mismatch with germline at one junction end may stem from a read error. V usage is TRBV23-1 and J usage is TRBJ2-7; D is possibly TRBD2 (6 bases). TRBV23-1 is an ORF, with its function uncertain. This CDR3 spans 15 amino acids. As DNA, the CDR3 is TGCGCCAGCAGTCGGGGGGTCCGGGACCCCTACGAGGAGTACTTC. This gives the protein CASSRGVRDPYEEYF.

The rearrangement links TRBV7-2 to TRBJ1-6, with 7 bases identical to TRBD1. The CDR3 loop spans 14 amino acids. Trimming took 6 bases from V and 6 from J; bases not matched to a gene: 5. Germline loops: CDR1 SGHTA, CDR2 FQGNSA. Here the CDR3 DNA reads TGTGCCAGCAGAAAAGACAGGGCTAATTCACCCCTCCACTTT. It specifies CASRKDRANSPLHF.

This clone appeared a few times. The chain has TRBV6-1 and TRBJ1-4; D is uncertain. Trimming left V 3 bases short and J 10 bases short, with 3 bases between. Germline V CDR1 and CDR2: MNHNS, SASEGT. The CDR3 length is 10 residues. This CDR3 is CASSDRKLFF. CDR3 sequence (DNA): TGTGCCAGCAGTGATCGAAAACTGTTTTTT.

This sequence joins TRBV11-3 and TRBJ1-2, with 9 bases aligning to TRBD1. J gave up 6 bases and V 5 bases, and 4 bases lay outside the gene matches. Germline CDR1 SGHNT, CDR2 YENEEA. This CDR3 region has 13 residues. DNA for the CDR3: TGTGCCAGCAGCCAGACAGGGGGACATGGCTACACCTTC. Its protein product is CASSQTGGHGYTF. The full variable domain, completed using reference TRBV11-3 and TRBJ1-2, is EAGVVQSPRYKIIEKKQPVAFWCNPISGHNTLYWYLQNLGQGPELLIRYENEEAVDDSQLPKDRFSAERLKGVDSTLKIQPAELGDSAVYLCASSQTGGHGYTFGSGTRLTVV.